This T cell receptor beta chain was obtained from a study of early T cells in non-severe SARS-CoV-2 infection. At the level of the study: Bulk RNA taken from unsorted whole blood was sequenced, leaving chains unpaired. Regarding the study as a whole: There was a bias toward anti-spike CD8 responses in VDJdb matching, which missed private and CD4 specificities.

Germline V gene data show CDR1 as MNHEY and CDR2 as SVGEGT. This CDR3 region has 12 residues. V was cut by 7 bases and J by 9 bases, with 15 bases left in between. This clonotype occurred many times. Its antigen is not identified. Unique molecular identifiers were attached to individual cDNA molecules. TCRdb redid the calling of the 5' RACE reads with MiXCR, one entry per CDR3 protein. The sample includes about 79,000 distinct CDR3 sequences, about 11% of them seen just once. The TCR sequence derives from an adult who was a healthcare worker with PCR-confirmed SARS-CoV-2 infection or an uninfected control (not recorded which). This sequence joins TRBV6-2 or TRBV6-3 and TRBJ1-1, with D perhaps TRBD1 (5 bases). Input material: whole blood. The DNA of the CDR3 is TGTGCCAGCAACCCCGGGGCTGAAAAAGCTTTCTTT. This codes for CASNPGAEKAFF.